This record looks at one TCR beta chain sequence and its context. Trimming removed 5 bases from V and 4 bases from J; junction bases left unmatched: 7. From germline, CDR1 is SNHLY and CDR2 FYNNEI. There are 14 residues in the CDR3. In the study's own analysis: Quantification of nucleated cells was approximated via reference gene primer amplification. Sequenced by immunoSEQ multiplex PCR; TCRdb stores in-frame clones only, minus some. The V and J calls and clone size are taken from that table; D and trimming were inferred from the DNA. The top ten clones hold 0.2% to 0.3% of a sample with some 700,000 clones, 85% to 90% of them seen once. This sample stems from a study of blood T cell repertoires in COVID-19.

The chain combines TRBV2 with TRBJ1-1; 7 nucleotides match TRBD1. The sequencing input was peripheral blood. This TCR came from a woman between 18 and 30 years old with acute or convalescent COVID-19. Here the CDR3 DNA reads TGTGCCAGCAGTCCAAACAGGGGAGGCACTGAAGCTTTCTTT. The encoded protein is CASSPNRGGTEAFF.